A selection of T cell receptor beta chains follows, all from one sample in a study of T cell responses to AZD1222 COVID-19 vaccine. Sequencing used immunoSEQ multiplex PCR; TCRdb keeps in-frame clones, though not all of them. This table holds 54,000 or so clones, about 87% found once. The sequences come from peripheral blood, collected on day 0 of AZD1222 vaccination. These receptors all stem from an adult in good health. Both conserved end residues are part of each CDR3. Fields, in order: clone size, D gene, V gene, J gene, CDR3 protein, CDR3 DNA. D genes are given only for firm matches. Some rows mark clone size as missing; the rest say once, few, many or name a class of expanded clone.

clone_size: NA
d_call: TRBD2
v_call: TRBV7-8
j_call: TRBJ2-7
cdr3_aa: CASSLGREWEQYF
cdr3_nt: TGTGCCAGCAGCTTAGGGCGGGAGTGGGAGCAGTACTTC

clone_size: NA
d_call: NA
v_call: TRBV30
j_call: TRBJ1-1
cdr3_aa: CAWSPGMNTEAFF
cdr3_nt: TGTGCCTGGAGCCCCGGGATGAACACTGAAGCTTTCTTT

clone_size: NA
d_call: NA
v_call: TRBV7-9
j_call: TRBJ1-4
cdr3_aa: CASSSRNSEKLFF
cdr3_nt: TGTGCCAGCAGCTCCCGAAATTCTGAAAAACTGTTTTTT

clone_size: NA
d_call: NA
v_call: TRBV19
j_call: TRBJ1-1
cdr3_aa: CASSLGPQGRVNTEAFF
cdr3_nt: TGTGCCAGTAGTTTGGGGCCACAGGGACGGGTGAACACTGAAGCTTTCTTT

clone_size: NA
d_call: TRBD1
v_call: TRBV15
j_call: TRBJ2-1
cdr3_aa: CATSSQDRVPYRGQFF
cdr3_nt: TGTGCCACCAGCAGCCAAGACAGGGTCCCCTACCGAGGGCAGTTCTTC

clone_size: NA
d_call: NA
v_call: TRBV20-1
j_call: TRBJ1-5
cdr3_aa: CSASSSGGYNQPQHF
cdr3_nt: TGCAGTGCTAGTTCTTCCGGGGGCTACAATCAGCCCCAGCATTTT

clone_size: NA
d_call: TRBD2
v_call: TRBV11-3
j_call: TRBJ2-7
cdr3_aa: CASSLVVSSGFASYEQYF
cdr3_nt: TGTGCCAGCAGCTTAGTTGTCTCTAGCGGATTCGCTAGCTACGAGCAGTACTTC

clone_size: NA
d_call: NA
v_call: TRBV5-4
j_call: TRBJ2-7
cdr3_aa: CASSLSLGAPEQYF
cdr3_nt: TGTGCCAGCAGCTTGAGTTTAGGGGCTCCCGAGCAGTACTTC

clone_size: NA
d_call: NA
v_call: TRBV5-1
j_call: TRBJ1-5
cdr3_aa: CASSRDDSNQPQHF
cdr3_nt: TGCGCCAGCAGCCGGGACGATAGCAATCAGCCCCAGCATTTT

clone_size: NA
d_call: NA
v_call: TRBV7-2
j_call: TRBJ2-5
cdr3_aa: CASSLVRQGETQYF
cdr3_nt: TGTGCCAGCAGCTTAGTTCGTCAGGGAGAGACCCAGTACTTC

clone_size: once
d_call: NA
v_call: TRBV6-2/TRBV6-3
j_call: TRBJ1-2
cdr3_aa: CASSRDSSYGYTF
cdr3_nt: TGTGCCAGCAGCCGCGACAGTTCCTATGGCTACACCTTC

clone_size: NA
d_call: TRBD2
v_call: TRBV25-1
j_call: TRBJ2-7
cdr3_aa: CASSPGTSGNSYEQYF
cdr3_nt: TGTGCCAGCAGCCCTGGGACTAGCGGGAACTCCTACGAGCAGTACTTC

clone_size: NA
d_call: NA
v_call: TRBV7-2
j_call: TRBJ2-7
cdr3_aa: CASSPRTEGSYEQYF
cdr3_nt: TGTGCCAGCAGCCCACGGACCGAGGGCTCCTACGAGCAGTACTTC

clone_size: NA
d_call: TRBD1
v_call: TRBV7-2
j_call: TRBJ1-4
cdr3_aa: CASSLGGGQNIEKLFF
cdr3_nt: TGTGCCAGCAGCTTAGGAGGGGGACAGAACATAGAAAAACTGTTTTTT

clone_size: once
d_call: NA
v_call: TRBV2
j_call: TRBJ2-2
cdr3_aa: CASSEVSTGELFF
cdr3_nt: TGTGCCAGCAGTGAAGTCTCCACCGGGGAGCTGTTTTTT

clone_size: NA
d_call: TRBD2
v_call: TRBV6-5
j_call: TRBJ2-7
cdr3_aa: CASTGLAGDEQYF
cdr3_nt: TGTGCCAGCACAGGACTAGCGGGAGACGAGCAGTACTTC

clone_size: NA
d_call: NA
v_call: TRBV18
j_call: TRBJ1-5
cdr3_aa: CASSPDFDQPQHF
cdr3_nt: TGTGCCAGCTCACCAGACTTTGATCAGCCCCAGCATTTT

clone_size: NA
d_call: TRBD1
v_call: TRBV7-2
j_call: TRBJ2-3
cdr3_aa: CASSLGPQGATQYF
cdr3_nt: TGTGCCAGCAGCTTAGGACCCCAGGGGGCTACGCAGTATTTT

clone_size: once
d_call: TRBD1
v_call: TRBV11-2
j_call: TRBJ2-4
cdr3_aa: CASSLDNGTASIQYF
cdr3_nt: TGTGCCAGCAGCTTAGATAATGGGACAGCAAGCATTCAGTACTTC

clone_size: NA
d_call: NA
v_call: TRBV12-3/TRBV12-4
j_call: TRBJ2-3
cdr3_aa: CASSLLGDTQYF
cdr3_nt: TGTGCCAGCAGTTTGCTCGGGGATACGCAGTATTTT

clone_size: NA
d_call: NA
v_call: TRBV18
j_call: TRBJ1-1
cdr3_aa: CASALQGELNTEAFF
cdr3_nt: TGTGCCAGCGCTTTACAGGGAGAGTTGAACACTGAAGCTTTCTTT

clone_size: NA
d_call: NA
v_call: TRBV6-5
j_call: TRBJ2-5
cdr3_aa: CASKFLGNNQETQYF
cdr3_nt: TGTGCCAGCAAATTTTTAGGGAACAATCAAGAGACCCAGTACTTC

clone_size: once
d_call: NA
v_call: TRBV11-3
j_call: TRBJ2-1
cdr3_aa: CASSLESLNNEQFF
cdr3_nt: TGTGCCAGCAGCTTAGAATCCCTCAACAATGAGCAGTTCTTC

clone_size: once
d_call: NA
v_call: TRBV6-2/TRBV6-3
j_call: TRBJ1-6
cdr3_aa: CASSDGSSYNSPLHF
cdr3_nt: TGTGCCAGCAGTGACGGGAGCTCCTATAATTCACCCCTCCACTTT

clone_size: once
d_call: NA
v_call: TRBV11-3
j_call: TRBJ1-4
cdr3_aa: CASRATVNEKLFF
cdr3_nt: TGTGCCAGCCGTGCGACAGTTAATGAAAAACTGTTTTTT

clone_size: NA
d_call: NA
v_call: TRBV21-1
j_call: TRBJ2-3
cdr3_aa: CASSKRGHTDTQYF
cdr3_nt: TGTGCCAGCAGCAAGAGGGGTCATACAGATACGCAGTATTTT

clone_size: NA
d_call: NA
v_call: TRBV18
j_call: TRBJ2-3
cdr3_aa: CASSPLGQTDTQYF
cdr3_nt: TGTGCCAGCTCACCCCTCGGACAGACAGATACGCAGTATTTT

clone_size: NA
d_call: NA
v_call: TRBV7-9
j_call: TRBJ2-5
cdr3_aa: CASSLTGSLQETQYF
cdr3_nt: TGTGCCAGCAGCTTAACTGGGTCCCTCCAAGAGACCCAGTACTTC

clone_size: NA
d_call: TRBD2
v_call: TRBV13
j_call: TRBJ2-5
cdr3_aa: CASSTGTSGQETQYF
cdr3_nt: TGTGCCAGCAGCACCGGGACTAGCGGACAAGAGACCCAGTACTTC

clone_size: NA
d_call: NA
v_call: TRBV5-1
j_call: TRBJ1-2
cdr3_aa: CASSLGTANYGYTF
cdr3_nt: TGCGCCAGCAGCTTGGGCACAGCAAACTATGGCTACACCTTC

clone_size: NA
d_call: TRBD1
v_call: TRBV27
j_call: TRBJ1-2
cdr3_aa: CASSPGQGLANYGYTF
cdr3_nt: TGTGCCAGCAGCCCGGGACAGGGACTAGCTAACTATGGCTACACCTTC

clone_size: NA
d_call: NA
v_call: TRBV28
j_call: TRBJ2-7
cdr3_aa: CASSLRQYEQYF
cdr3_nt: TGTGCCAGCAGTTTACGGCAGTACGAGCAGTACTTC

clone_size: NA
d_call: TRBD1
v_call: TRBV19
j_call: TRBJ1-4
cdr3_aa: CASSQSGQVEKLFF
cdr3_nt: TGTGCCAGTAGCCAATCCGGACAGGTTGAAAAACTGTTTTTT

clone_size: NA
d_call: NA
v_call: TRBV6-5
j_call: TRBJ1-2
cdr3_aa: CASTMAGSNYGYTF
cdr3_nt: TGTGCCAGCACCATGGCTGGGAGCAACTATGGCTACACCTTC

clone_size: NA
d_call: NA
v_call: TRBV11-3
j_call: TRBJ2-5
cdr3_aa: CASSPGTVNQETQYF
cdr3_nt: TGTGCCAGCAGCCCAGGGACGGTTAATCAAGAGACCCAGTACTTC

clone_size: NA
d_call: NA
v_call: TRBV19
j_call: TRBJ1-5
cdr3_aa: CASSWGRGGNQPQHF
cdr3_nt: TGTGCCAGTAGTTGGGGCAGGGGTGGCAATCAGCCCCAGCATTTT

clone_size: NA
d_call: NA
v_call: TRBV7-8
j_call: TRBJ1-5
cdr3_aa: CASSLRELNSNQPQHF
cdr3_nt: TGTGCCAGCAGCTTACGGGAATTAAATAGCAATCAGCCCCAGCATTTT

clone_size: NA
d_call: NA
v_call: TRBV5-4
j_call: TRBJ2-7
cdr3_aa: CASSQPSVGVSEQYF
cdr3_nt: TGTGCCAGCAGCCAACCCTCTGTAGGGGTAAGCGAGCAGTACTTC

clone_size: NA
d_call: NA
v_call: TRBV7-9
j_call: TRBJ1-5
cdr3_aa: CASSLQGNSNQPQHF
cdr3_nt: TGTGCCAGCAGCTTACAGGGGAATAGCAATCAGCCCCAGCATTTT

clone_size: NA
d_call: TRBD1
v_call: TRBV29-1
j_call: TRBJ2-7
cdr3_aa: CSVEGTGGYEQYF
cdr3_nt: TGCAGCGTGGAAGGGACAGGGGGCTACGAGCAGTACTTC

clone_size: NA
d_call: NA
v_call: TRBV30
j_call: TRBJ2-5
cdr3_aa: CAWSMDIYQETQYF
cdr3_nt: TGTGCCTGGAGTATGGATATTTACCAAGAGACCCAGTACTTC

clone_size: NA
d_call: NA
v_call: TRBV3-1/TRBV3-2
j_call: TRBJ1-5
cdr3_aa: CASSQGTDQPQHF
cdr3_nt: TGTGCCAGCAGCCAGGGGACGGATCAGCCCCAGCATTTT

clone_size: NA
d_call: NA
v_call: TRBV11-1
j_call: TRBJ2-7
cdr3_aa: CASSLEDGYEQYF
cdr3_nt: TGTGCCAGCAGCTTAGAGGACGGATACGAGCAGTACTTC

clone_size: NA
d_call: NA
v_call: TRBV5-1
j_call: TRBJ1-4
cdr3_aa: CASSLGDSFEKLFF
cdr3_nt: TGCGCCAGCAGCTTGGGAGACAGTTTTGAAAAACTGTTTTTT

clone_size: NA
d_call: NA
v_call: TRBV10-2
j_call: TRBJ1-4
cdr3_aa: CASSGGQGTNEKLFF
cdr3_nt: TGCGCCAGCAGTGGGGGGCAGGGGACTAATGAAAAACTGTTTTTT

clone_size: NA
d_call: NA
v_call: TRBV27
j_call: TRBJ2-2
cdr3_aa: CASRRAPGESSGELFF
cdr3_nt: TGTGCCAGCAGGCGCGCCCCAGGGGAGAGTTCCGGGGAGCTGTTTTTT